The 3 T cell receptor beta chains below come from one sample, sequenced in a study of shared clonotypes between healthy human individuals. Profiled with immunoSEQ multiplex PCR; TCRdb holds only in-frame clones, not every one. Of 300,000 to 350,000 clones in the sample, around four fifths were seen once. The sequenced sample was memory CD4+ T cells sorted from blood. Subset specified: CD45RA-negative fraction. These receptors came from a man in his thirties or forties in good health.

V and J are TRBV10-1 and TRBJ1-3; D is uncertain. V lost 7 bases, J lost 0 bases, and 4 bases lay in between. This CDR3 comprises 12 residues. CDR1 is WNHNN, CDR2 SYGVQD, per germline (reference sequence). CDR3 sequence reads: CASKDSGNTIYF. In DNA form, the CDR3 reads TGCGCCAGCAAGGACTCTGGAAACACCATATATTTT.

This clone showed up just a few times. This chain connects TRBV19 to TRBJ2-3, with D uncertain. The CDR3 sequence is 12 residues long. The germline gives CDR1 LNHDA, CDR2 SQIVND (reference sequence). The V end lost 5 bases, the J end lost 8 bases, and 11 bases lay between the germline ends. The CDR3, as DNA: TGTGCCAGTAGTGCTCGAATGGGTACGCAGTATTTT. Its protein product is CASSARMGTQYF.

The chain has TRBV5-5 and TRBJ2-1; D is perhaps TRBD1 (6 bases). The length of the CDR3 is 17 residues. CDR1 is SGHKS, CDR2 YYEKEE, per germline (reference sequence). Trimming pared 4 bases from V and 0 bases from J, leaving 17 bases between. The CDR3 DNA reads TGTGCCAGCAGCCCCGGGACACTTAGGAGCTCCTACAATGAGCAGTTCTTC. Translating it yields CASSPGTLRSSYNEQFF.